This T cell receptor beta chain was found in a study of blood T cells in healthy people across ages. This clonotype has a handful of counts. Antigen specificity is unknown. A second PCR, run for roughly 7 to 11 cycles, used a sample-barcoded 5' primer plus a J-beta primer mix. MiXCR was run by TCRdb on the 5' RACE reads, yielding one entry per CDR3 protein. The sample includes hundreds of thousands of distinct CDR3 sequences, 45% to 55% of them seen just once. Study-wide results and caveats: The authors considered diversity estimates from one million T cells to be underestimates.

Trimming pared 1 base from V and 0 bases from J, leaving 11 bases between. Germline CDR1 reads LNHNV; CDR2 reads YYDKDF (reference sequence). This CDR3 contains 16 residues. This chain connects TRBV15 to TRBJ2-3; TRBD2 is a possible D gene (5 bases). This TCR was recovered from a man older than 75 in good health. The sequenced material came from blood. The CDR3 region is CATSRADLASTDTQYF. CDR3 DNA sequence: TGTGCCACCAGCAGAGCGGACTTGGCTAGCACAGATACGCAGTATTTT.